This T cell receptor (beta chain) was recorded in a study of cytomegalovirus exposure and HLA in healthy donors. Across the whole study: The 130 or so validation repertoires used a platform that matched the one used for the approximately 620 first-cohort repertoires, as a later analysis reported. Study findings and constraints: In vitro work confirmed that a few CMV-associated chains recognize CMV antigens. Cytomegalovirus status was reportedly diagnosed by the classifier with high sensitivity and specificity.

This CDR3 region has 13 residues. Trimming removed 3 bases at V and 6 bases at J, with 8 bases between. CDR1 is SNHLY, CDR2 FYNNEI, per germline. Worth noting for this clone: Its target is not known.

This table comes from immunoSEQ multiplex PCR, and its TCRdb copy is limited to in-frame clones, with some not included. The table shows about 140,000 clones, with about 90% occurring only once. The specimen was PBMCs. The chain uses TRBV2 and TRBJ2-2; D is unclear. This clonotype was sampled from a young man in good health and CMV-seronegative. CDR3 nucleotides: TGTGCCAGCAGTGAGTTCGTGTCCGGGGAGCTGTTTTTT. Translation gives CASSEFVSGELFF.